Presented here are 21 T cell receptor beta chains from one specimen sequenced in a study of cytomegalovirus exposure and HLA in healthy donors. 13 Jbeta primers and 60 Vbeta primers were used for the PCR. The protocol was immunoSEQ multiplex PCR, while the TCRdb copy is restricted to in-frame clones and leaves out a portion. The sample holds some 65,000 clones, roughly 60% seen once. Sequenced sample: PBMCs. Receptors were obtained from a man under 40 in good health and CMV-seronegative.

V usage is TRBV10-3 and J usage is TRBJ2-7; TRBD1 might be the D (6 bases). CDR3 length: 13 residues. Trimming shortened V by 4 bases and J by 2 bases, and 9 bases separated the two germline ends. CDR1 and CDR2 (germline): ENHRY, SYGVKD. The CDR3 spells CAISVAGAYEQYF. The DNA of the CDR3 is TGTGCCATCAGTGTTGCAGGGGCCTACGAGCAGTACTTC.

This chain links TRBV5-4 with TRBJ2-7, with 12 positions matching TRBD2. The germline gives CDR1 SGHNT, CDR2 YYREEE (reference sequence). Trimming cost V 0 bases and J 1 base; bases outside gene matches: 8. There are 18 residues in the CDR3. The CDR3 nucleotides read TGTGCCAGCAGCTTGGAGGGCGTCACTAGCGGGGGGTCCTACGAGCAGTACTTC. This gives the protein CASSLEGVTSGGSYEQYF.

The chain couples TRBV4-1 to TRBJ1-2, with unresolved D. The germline V gene encodes CDR1 MGHRA and CDR2 YSYEKL. V gave up 0 bases and J gave up 7 bases, with 21 bases separating them. The CDR3 loop spans 17 amino acids. The CDR3 coding sequence is TGCGCCAGCAGCCAAGATCCGACGCAGGATGGACGGGGTGGCTACACCTTC. Amino acid sequence: CASSQDPTQDGRGGYTF.

This clone has only a few counts. This sequence joins TRBV29-1 and TRBJ2-4, with TRBD2 matching over 12 bases. Germline values: CDR1 SQVTM, CDR2 ANQGSEA. The CDR3 has 14 amino acids. Losses at the gene ends were 7 bases for V and 6 bases for J; bases not matched to a gene: 7. CDR3 sequence (DNA): TGCAGCGATCTAGCGGGGGGGTCGAGAAACATTCAGTACTTC. This gives the protein CSDLAGGSRNIQYF. The complete variable domain, with remaining parts taken from reference TRBV29-1 and TRBJ2-4, reads SAVISQKPSRDICQRGTSLTIQCQVDSQVTMMFWYRQQPGQSLTLIATANQGSEATYESGFVIDKFPISRPNLTFSTLTVSNMSPEDSSIYLCSDLAGGSRNIQYFGAGTRLSVL.

The chain is built from TRBV5-1 and TRBJ1-1, with a tentative D call TRBD1 (6 bases). This CDR3 is built from 14 residues. The V and J ends lost 4 bases and 0 bases respectively, with 10 bases between them. The germline CDR1 and CDR2 sequences are SGHRS and YFSETQ. Here the CDR3 reads CASSHRALNTEAFF. As DNA, the CDR3 is TGCGCCAGCAGCCACAGGGCTTTGAACACTGAAGCTTTCTTT.

The V gene is TRBV6-5, the J gene TRBJ2-7, with D possibly matching TRBD2 (6 bases). V was clipped by 0 bases and J by 7 bases, with 13 bases between them. The V gene's germline CDR1 is MNHEY and CDR2 SVGAGI. The length of the CDR3 is 14 residues. The CDR3 sequence: CASSYSAVRGEQYF. The CDR3, as DNA: TGTGCCAGCAGTTACTCGGCGGTGCGGGGAGAGCAGTACTTC.

The chain has TRBV18 and TRBJ2-7; perhaps TRBD2 as D (6 bases). The CDR3 has 15 residues. The V end was cut by 2 bases, the J end by 2 bases, with 13 bases between. The germline V gene encodes CDR1 KGHSH and CDR2 LQKENI. The DNA of the CDR3 is TGTGCCAGCTCACCAGGGGGGACGGAAGCCTACGAGCAGTACTTC. This encodes CASSPGGTEAYEQYF.

The chain combines TRBV5-6 with TRBJ2-5; tentative D call: TRBD2 (5 bases). CDR3 length: 13 residues. The germline V gene encodes CDR1 SGHDT and CDR2 YYEEEE. Trimming pared 10 bases from V and 5 bases from J, leaving 18 bases between. In nucleotides, the CDR3 is TGTGCCCGCACTACCCGGGGTCAGGAGACCCAGTACTTC. It translates to CARTTRGQETQYF.

This sequence joins TRBV6-1 and TRBJ2-1; D perhaps matches TRBD2 (6 bases). Trimming took 6 bases from V and 4 from J, leaving 10 bases between them. This CDR3 region has 13 residues. Germline V CDR1 and CDR2: MNHNS, SASEGT. CDR3 nucleotide sequence: TGTGCCAGCAGGCCGGGAGCTTACAATGAGCAGTTCTTC. Protein product: CASRPGAYNEQFF.

Points on this clone: Since the CDR3 does not end with the conserved phenylalanine or tryptophan, this likely comes from a read error. The DNA is omitted, as the CDR3 cannot be located on it reliably, and the CDR3 follows TCRdb's listing. The chain uses TRBV5-8 and TRBJ1-6; TRBD1 reflects the table's D call only, with no check against the DNA. Per the germline V gene, CDR1 is SGHTS and CDR2 is YDEGEE. With termini counted, the CDR3 has 11 amino acids. CDR3 sequence: CASSLVDRVYV.

This clone was seen once. V usage is TRBV6-5 and J usage is TRBJ1-2; maybe TRBD1 (5 bases). Trimming removed 0 bases at V and 8 bases at J, with 16 bases between. Germline lookup yields CDR1 MNHEY and CDR2 SVGAGI. The CDR3 has 15 amino acids. CDR3 sequence (DNA): TGTGCCAGCAGTTACTCTTCCCCACAGGCCGGCGGCTACACCTTC. The encoded protein is CASSYSSPQAGGYTF.

This CDR3 is CAWSAGEGPQHF. DNA for the CDR3: TGTGCCTGGAGTGCGGGGGAAGGGCCCCAGCATTTT. The chain employs TRBV30 and TRBJ1-5; weak D call: TRBD1 (5 bases). The CDR3 runs 12 residues. Germline loops: CDR1 GTSNPN, CDR2 SVGIG (reference sequence). With 1 base removed from V and 9 bases from J, the gap between germline ends came to 10 bases.

The CDR3 loop is CASSRRQGVDNEQFF. CDR3 coding DNA: TGTGCCAGCAGCCGCAGACAGGGGGTCGACAATGAGCAGTTCTTC. The rearrangement links TRBV14 to TRBJ2-1, with 9 bases that match TRBD1. This CDR3 has 15 amino acids. V trimming: 4 bases; J trimming: 5 bases; junction bases outside the gene matches: 6. CDR1 and CDR2 from the germline V gene are SGHDN and FVKESK.

This clone was picked up a small number of times. The CDR3 protein is CASSIGGGYEQYF. The CDR3 DNA is TGTGCCAGTAGTATCGGAGGAGGGTACGAGCAGTACTTC. This chain connects TRBV19 to TRBJ2-7, with TRBD2 as a possible D gene (6 bases). Germline V gene sequence: CDR1 LNHDA, CDR2 SQIVND (reference sequence). V was shortened by 3 bases and J by 4 bases, with 10 bases between the two germline ends. The CDR3 consists of 13 residues.

The V call is TRBV10-3, the J call TRBJ1-2, with D uncertain. This CDR3 is 13 amino acids long. V lost 5 bases, J lost 1 base, and 8 bases lay in between. Germline V gives CDR1 ENHRY, CDR2 SYGVKD. The CDR3 DNA follows: TGTGCCATCAGTCGAGGGTATAACTATGGCTACACCTTC. As protein: CAISRGYNYGYTF.

The chain combines TRBV13 with TRBJ2-7; a possible D gene is TRBD1 (6 bases). Deletions cut 5 bases from V and 1 base from J, with 9 bases between. CDR1 is PRHDT and CDR2 is FYEKMQ in the germline V gene (reference sequence). CDR3 length equals 13 residues. CDR3 protein: CASSLGQSYEQYF. CDR3 bases: TGTGCCAGCAGCCTTGGACAGTCCTACGAGCAGTACTTC. The entire variable domain, with the rest obtained from reference TRBV13 and TRBJ2-7, is as follows: AAGVIQSPRHLIKEKRETATLKCYPIPRHDTVYWYQQGPGQDPQFLISFYEKMQSDKGSIPDRFSAQQFSDYHSELNMSSLELGDSALYFCASSLGQSYEQYFGPGTRLTVT.

Notes on this clone: A junction end diverges from the germline sequence, so it may reflect a read error. The chain combines TRBV10-3 with TRBJ1-5; 11 bases agree with TRBD1. This CDR3 contains 13 residues. CDR1 is ENHRY, CDR2 SYGVKD, per germline. The CDR3 nucleotides read TGTGCCATCAGTGAGAATGTCGGGACAGGGGGAAGTTTT. Translating it yields CAISENVGTGGSF.

This clone was recorded only once. The chain couples TRBV10-3 to TRBJ2-5; 8 bases match TRBD1. V gave up 4 bases and J gave up 3 bases; unmatched junction bases: 4. From germline, CDR1 is ENHRY and CDR2 SYGVKD. The CDR3 is made up of 14 amino acids. The DNA of the CDR3 is TGTGCCATCAGTGGGACAGGGCTCGAAGAGACCCAGTACTTC. Its translation is CAISGTGLEETQYF.

This clone is large. The V call is TRBV29-1, the J call TRBJ2-1, with 8 bases identical to TRBD2. Germline assignment: CDR1 SQVTM and CDR2 ANQGSEA. There are 15 residues in the CDR3. V lost 3 bases to trimming and J lost 7 bases; unmatched junction nucleotides: 11. The CDR3 here is CSVEGLDPHPNEQFF. The CDR3 nucleotides are TGCAGCGTTGAGGGACTAGATCCCCACCCGAATGAGCAGTTCTTC.

The J gene is TRBJ2-1, the V gene TRBV6-5; the match to TRBD1 covers 12 bases. The germline gives CDR1 MNHEY, CDR2 SVGAGI. V was clipped by 5 bases and J by 8 bases; unmatched bases: 7. CDR3 length equals 15 residues. DNA for the CDR3: TGTGCCAGCAGTCCATGGGACAGGGGGCGCGATGAGCAGTTCTTC. It is translated as CASSPWDRGRDEQFF.

CDR3 region: CASRAWAINLAGGKVSSYEQYF. CDR3 sequence (DNA): TGTGCCAGCAGGGCATGGGCAATAAACCTAGCGGGGGGGAAAGTGAGCTCCTACGAGCAGTACTTC. This chain uses TRBV2 with TRBJ2-7, with 12 positions matching TRBD2. The CDR3 runs to 22 residues. The germline V gene has CDR1 SNHLY and CDR2 FYNNEI. V lost 6 bases, J lost 0 bases, and 24 bases stayed unmatched.